This TCR beta chain was documented in a study of blood T cells in healthy people across ages. Together with a sample-barcoded 5' primer, a J-beta primer mix was included in a second PCR lasting about 7 to 11 cycles. TCRdb passed the 5' RACE reads through MiXCR, listing each CDR3 protein once. The profile shows 1,800,000 or so distinct CDR3 sequences, 39% of them singletons. Per germline, CDR1 MDHEN and CDR2 SYDVKM. The CDR3 totals 13 residues. Trimming at V came to 8 bases and at J to 2 bases, leaving 2 bases not matched to a gene. In its sample, this clonotype was seen a few times. The sample comprised blood. V gene TRBV28 combines with J gene TRBJ2-3; 9 bases agree with TRBD2. The TCR originated in a human donor in good health. For the CDR3, the DNA is TGTGCCAGCGAGCGGGGGGACACAGATACGCAGTATTTT. The encoded protein is CASERGDTDTQYF. Supplemented by reference TRBV28 and TRBJ2-3, the full variable domain reads DVKVTQSSRYLVKRTGEKVFLECVQDMDHENMFWYRQDPGLGLRLIYFSYDVKMKEKGDIPEGYSVSREKKERFSLILESASTNQTSMYLCASERGDTDTQYFGPGTRLTVL.